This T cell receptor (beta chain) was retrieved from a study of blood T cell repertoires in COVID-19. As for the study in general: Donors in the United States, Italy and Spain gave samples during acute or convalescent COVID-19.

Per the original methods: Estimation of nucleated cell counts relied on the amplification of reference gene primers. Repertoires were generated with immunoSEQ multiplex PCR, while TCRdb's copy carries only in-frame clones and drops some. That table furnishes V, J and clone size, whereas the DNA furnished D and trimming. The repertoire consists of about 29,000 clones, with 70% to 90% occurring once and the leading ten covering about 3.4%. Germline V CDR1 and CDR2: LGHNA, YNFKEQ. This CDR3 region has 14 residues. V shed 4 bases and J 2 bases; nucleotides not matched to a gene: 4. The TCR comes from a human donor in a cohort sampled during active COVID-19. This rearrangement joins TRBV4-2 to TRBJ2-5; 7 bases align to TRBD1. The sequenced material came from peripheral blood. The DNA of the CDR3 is TGTGCCAGCAGCCCGACAGGGATTCAAGAGACCCAGTACTTC. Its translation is CASSPTGIQETQYF.